A selection of T cell receptor beta chains follows, all from one sample in a study of blood T cell repertoires in COVID-19. Method: immunoSEQ multiplex PCR; TCRdb's copy keeps in-frame clones and lacks some. The sample includes around 220,000 clones, over 75% of them seen just once. The sample consisted of peripheral blood. The receptor source for this set is a man aged 45-60 years with acute or convalescent COVID-19. The CDR3 runs from the conserved cysteine through the conserved F or W. The order of the fields is V gene, D gene, clone size, J gene, CDR3 DNA, CDR3 protein. A D gene is named only where the DNA matches it firmly. Expanded clones are given a class, and other clones once, few, many or no size at all.

v_call: TRBV18; d_call: NA; clone_size: NA; j_call: TRBJ1-1; cdr3_nt: TGTGCCAGCTCACCTTATCCAGGGGAAAGGGGGAACACTGAAGCTTTCTTT; cdr3_aa: CASSPYPGERGNTEAFF
v_call: TRBV7-6; d_call: NA; clone_size: NA; j_call: TRBJ2-7; cdr3_nt: TGTGCCAGCAGCTTAGGGCGGGGCTCCTACGAGCAGTACTTC; cdr3_aa: CASSLGRGSYEQYF
v_call: TRBV2; d_call: TRBD1; clone_size: NA; j_call: TRBJ1-5; cdr3_nt: TGTGCCAGCAGTACAGGGGGGAATCAGCCCCAGCATTTT; cdr3_aa: CASSTGGNQPQHF
v_call: TRBV9; d_call: TRBD1; clone_size: NA; j_call: TRBJ1-6; cdr3_nt: TGTGCCAGCTCCCCGGGTACAGGGGTCTATAATTCACCCCTCCACTTT; cdr3_aa: CASSPGTGVYNSPLHF
v_call: TRBV4-1; d_call: TRBD2; clone_size: NA; j_call: TRBJ2-1; cdr3_nt: TGCGCCAGCAGCCAAGATGGGACCGGGACCGACGGGGGGTATGAGCAGTTCTTC; cdr3_aa: CASSQDGTGTDGGYEQFF
v_call: TRBV3-1/TRBV3-2; d_call: NA; clone_size: NA; j_call: TRBJ1-2; cdr3_nt: TGTGCCAGCAGCCGAGGAACGGGGAGCCTAAGTGGCTACACCTTC; cdr3_aa: CASSRGTGSLSGYTF
v_call: TRBV12-3/TRBV12-4; d_call: NA; clone_size: NA; j_call: TRBJ1-2; cdr3_nt: TGTGCCAGCAGTTTGGGGGGGTTTGGTGGCTACACCTTC; cdr3_aa: CASSLGGFGGYTF
v_call: TRBV7-2; d_call: NA; clone_size: NA; j_call: TRBJ1-6; cdr3_nt: TGTGCCAGCAGCTTAGCGGCCAGGGCAGTAAATTCACCCCTCCACTTT; cdr3_aa: CASSLAARAVNSPLHF
v_call: TRBV30; d_call: NA; clone_size: NA; j_call: TRBJ1-2; cdr3_nt: TGTGCCTGGACCCGACAACGAGCCTATGGCTACACCTTC; cdr3_aa: CAWTRQRAYGYTF
v_call: TRBV11-2; d_call: NA; clone_size: NA; j_call: TRBJ2-5; cdr3_nt: TGTGCCAGCAGCTTAGCCAGGGTAGGGGGCCAAGAGACCCAGTACTTC; cdr3_aa: CASSLARVGGQETQYF
v_call: TRBV5-6; d_call: TRBD2; clone_size: NA; j_call: TRBJ2-5; cdr3_nt: TGTGCCAGCAGCTTCTTTAGCGGGGGGGCCGGTGAGACCCAGTACTTC; cdr3_aa: CASSFFSGGAGETQYF
v_call: TRBV19; d_call: NA; clone_size: NA; j_call: TRBJ2-7; cdr3_nt: TGTGCCAGTAGCTCCCGGACAGCCGAGCAGTACTTC; cdr3_aa: CASSSRTAEQYF
v_call: TRBV13; d_call: TRBD1; clone_size: NA; j_call: TRBJ1-6; cdr3_nt: TGTGCCAGCAGCTTTTCAGGGGGCAATTCACCCCTCCACTTT; cdr3_aa: CASSFSGGNSPLHF
v_call: TRBV20-1; d_call: TRBD1; clone_size: NA; j_call: TRBJ1-4; cdr3_nt: TGCAGTGCTAGTCCGGGACAGGGGCTTGGTAATGAAAAACTGTTTTTT; cdr3_aa: CSASPGQGLGNEKLFF
v_call: TRBV5-6; d_call: NA; clone_size: few; j_call: TRBJ1-4; cdr3_nt: TGTGCCAGCAGCTTCCGTTTTAATGAAAAACTGTTTTTT; cdr3_aa: CASSFRFNEKLFF
v_call: TRBV11-2; d_call: NA; clone_size: NA; j_call: TRBJ2-3; cdr3_nt: TGTGCCAGCAGCTACGAGGTTGATACGCAGTATTTT; cdr3_aa: CASSYEVDTQYF
v_call: TRBV7-2; d_call: NA; clone_size: NA; j_call: TRBJ1-6; cdr3_nt: TGTGCCAGCAGCTTTAATGAACAGGGCTCCTATAATTCACCCCTCCACTTT; cdr3_aa: CASSFNEQGSYNSPLHF
v_call: TRBV5-1; d_call: TRBD1; clone_size: NA; j_call: TRBJ1-1; cdr3_nt: TGCGCCAGCAGCTTGGTGCCCAACGATCGGACAGGTCCCCAGGGTGAAGCTTTCTTT; cdr3_aa: CASSLVPNDRTGPQGEAFF
v_call: TRBV9; d_call: TRBD1; clone_size: NA; j_call: TRBJ1-5; cdr3_nt: TGTGCCAGCAGTGGGACAGGGGGTCCAAATCAGCCCCAGCATTTT; cdr3_aa: CASSGTGGPNQPQHF
v_call: TRBV6-1; d_call: TRBD1; clone_size: NA; j_call: TRBJ1-2; cdr3_nt: TGTGCCAGCAGTGAAGAACAGGGGTACTGGGGCTACACCTTC; cdr3_aa: CASSEEQGYWGYTF
v_call: TRBV4-1; d_call: TRBD2; clone_size: NA; j_call: TRBJ2-5; cdr3_nt: TGCGCCAGCAGCCAAGACCCCGACTCGGGCGGGGGAAAGACCCAGTACTTC; cdr3_aa: CASSQDPDSGGGKTQYF
v_call: TRBV7-2; d_call: TRBD1; clone_size: NA; j_call: TRBJ2-2; cdr3_nt: TGTGCCAGCAGCATTAGACAGGGTCACACCGGGGAGCTGTTTTTT; cdr3_aa: CASSIRQGHTGELFF
v_call: TRBV11-1; d_call: NA; clone_size: NA; j_call: TRBJ2-1; cdr3_nt: TGTGCCAGCAGCCTTAGCGGCAGGAGATCCTACAATGAGCAGTTCTTC; cdr3_aa: CASSLSGRRSYNEQFF
v_call: TRBV5-4; d_call: NA; clone_size: few; j_call: TRBJ1-1; cdr3_nt: TGTGCCAGCAGCACGACAGGGAACACTGAAGCTTTCTTT; cdr3_aa: CASSTTGNTEAFF
v_call: TRBV10-1; d_call: NA; clone_size: NA; j_call: TRBJ2-1; cdr3_nt: TGCGCCAGCAGTGAGTACGGGGGCAATGAGCAGTTCTTC; cdr3_aa: CASSEYGGNEQFF
v_call: TRBV5-1; d_call: TRBD1; clone_size: NA; j_call: TRBJ2-5; cdr3_nt: TGCGCCAGCAGCCATGGGACAGTCCAAGAGACCCAGTACTTC; cdr3_aa: CASSHGTVQETQYF
v_call: TRBV10-3; d_call: TRBD1; clone_size: once; j_call: TRBJ1-2; cdr3_nt: TGTGCCATCAGTCGTCCGGGACAGGACGCTGGCTACACCTTC; cdr3_aa: CAISRPGQDAGYTF
v_call: TRBV2; d_call: NA; clone_size: NA; j_call: TRBJ1-6; cdr3_nt: TGTGCCAGCAGTGAAAGCCGGCAGCGCTCCAGGGCCCTCCACTTT; cdr3_aa: CASSESRQRSRALHF
v_call: TRBV6-2/TRBV6-3; d_call: NA; clone_size: NA; j_call: TRBJ1-1; cdr3_nt: TGTGCCAGCAGTGACCTCGGGGTCACTGAAGCTTTCTTT; cdr3_aa: CASSDLGVTEAFF
v_call: TRBV5-1; d_call: TRBD1; clone_size: NA; j_call: TRBJ2-2; cdr3_nt: TGCGCCAGCAGCGGCCGGGACAGGGTCGCCGGGGAGCTGTTTTTT; cdr3_aa: CASSGRDRVAGELFF
v_call: TRBV6-5; d_call: NA; clone_size: few; j_call: TRBJ1-2; cdr3_nt: TGTGCCAGCTCGACCTCTTGGAGGGAAGGCGGCTACACCTTC; cdr3_aa: CASSTSWREGGYTF
v_call: TRBV6-4; d_call: NA; clone_size: few; j_call: TRBJ1-2; cdr3_nt: TGTGCCAGCAGTGCCCAAGGGAGGGGTTATGGCTACACCTTC; cdr3_aa: CASSAQGRGYGYTF
v_call: TRBV25-1; d_call: TRBD1; clone_size: few; j_call: TRBJ1-2; cdr3_nt: TGTGCCAGCAGTGATTCACAGGGGTTTGGTTATGGCTACACCTTC; cdr3_aa: CASSDSQGFGYGYTF
v_call: TRBV6-5; d_call: NA; clone_size: NA; j_call: TRBJ1-1; cdr3_nt: TGTGCCAGCAGCCCACGCGGGGGGGCGATAGGAGCTTTCTTT; cdr3_aa: CASSPRGGAIGAFF
v_call: TRBV7-9; d_call: NA; clone_size: few; j_call: TRBJ1-4; cdr3_nt: TGTGCCAGCAGCCCCGGGACATCGGGTGAAAAACTGTTTTTT; cdr3_aa: CASSPGTSGEKLFF
v_call: TRBV5-1; d_call: NA; clone_size: NA; j_call: TRBJ2-7; cdr3_nt: TGCGCCAGCAGCTTAGACCGGGAGCGCTACGAGCAGTACTTC; cdr3_aa: CASSLDRERYEQYF
v_call: TRBV7-9; d_call: TRBD1; clone_size: NA; j_call: TRBJ2-7; cdr3_nt: TGTGCCAGCAGCTTAACAGGGGTGCACTACGAGCAGTACTTC; cdr3_aa: CASSLTGVHYEQYF
v_call: TRBV7-2; d_call: NA; clone_size: NA; j_call: TRBJ1-2; cdr3_nt: TGTGCCAGCAGCTTAAAGGCGCGAGTGGGCGGCTACACCTTC; cdr3_aa: CASSLKARVGGYTF
v_call: TRBV25-1; d_call: TRBD1; clone_size: NA; j_call: TRBJ1-2; cdr3_nt: TGTGCCAGCAGTTTGGGACAGACCTATGGCTACACCTTC; cdr3_aa: CASSLGQTYGYTF
v_call: TRBV10-3; d_call: NA; clone_size: NA; j_call: TRBJ2-1; cdr3_nt: TGTGCCTCCCGCTGGACAGAGACTAACGTGCAGTTCTTC; cdr3_aa: CASRWTETNVQFF
v_call: TRBV30; d_call: NA; clone_size: NA; j_call: TRBJ1-2; cdr3_nt: TGTGCCTGGAGTGTCGCGGATGGGGGCTACACCTTC; cdr3_aa: CAWSVADGGYTF
v_call: TRBV7-2; d_call: NA; clone_size: NA; j_call: TRBJ2-7; cdr3_nt: TGTGCCAGCAGCTTAGGGTCGGGGTTCGAGCAGTACTTC; cdr3_aa: CASSLGSGFEQYF
v_call: TRBV25-1; d_call: NA; clone_size: NA; j_call: TRBJ1-6; cdr3_nt: TGTGCCAGCACCCAGGGAGGGGGAAGGGGCTCACCCCTCCACTTT; cdr3_aa: CASTQGGGRGSPLHF
v_call: TRBV20-1; d_call: TRBD1; clone_size: NA; j_call: TRBJ1-1; cdr3_nt: TGCAGTGCTAGTTCCCCGGAACCGCCGACTATGCCGGGACAGGGGTTAACTGAAGCTTTCTTT; cdr3_aa: CSASSPEPPTMPGQGLTEAFF